The 28 T cell receptor beta chains in this list originate from one sample, sequenced in a study of T cell repertoires in cytomegalovirus infection. TCRdb used MiXCR to reprocess the reads, holding one entry per CDR3 protein. There are 43,000 or so distinct CDR3 sequences in the sample; roughly a fifth occur only once, and roughly 50% lies in the top ten. Their target antigens are unknown. The material sequenced was CD8+ T cells from cultured PBMCs, taken from culture after CMV antigen stimulation. These TCRs come from a human donor in good health (CMV status not recorded). Some clones in this sample may be carry-over from other donors' samples.

This clonotype has more than one count but fewer than ten. J is TRBJ2-5 and V is TRBV19, with D possibly TRBD2 on 8 matching bases. Germline V gene data show CDR1 as LNHDA and CDR2 as SQIVND (reference sequence). This CDR3 comprises 15 residues. Trimming took off 5 bases at V and 2 bases at J, with 15 bases between the two ends. The CDR3 DNA reads as TGTGCCAGTAGTCCGGGGGGGACAGTTCAAGAGACCCAGTACTTC. Amino acid sequence: CASSPGGTVQETQYF.

This clonotype was picked up many times. This chain connects TRBV7-2 to TRBJ2-1, with 12 bases fitting TRBD2. The CDR3 is 19 residues long. The germline CDR1 and CDR2 sequences are SGHTA and FQGNSA. J lost 1 base, V lost 0 bases, and 7 bases had no gene match. The CDR3 loop is CASSLAPSGRVRSYNEQFF. DNA of the CDR3: TGTGCCAGCAGCTTAGCGCCTAGCGGGAGGGTTAGGTCCTACAATGAGCAGTTCTTC.

The table lists this clonotype with a few counts. The chain carries TRBV6-1 and TRBJ2-1; a possible D gene is TRBD1 (5 bases). The CDR3 is 14 residues long. Germline V gene lookup returns CDR1 MNHNS and CDR2 SASEGT. V dropped 5 bases and J dropped 8 bases, with 16 bases sitting between them. The CDR3: CASSFRQFDYEQFF. The CDR3 coding sequence is TGTGCCAGCAGTTTCAGACAGTTTGACTATGAGCAGTTCTTC.

This clonotype appeared once. The chain recombines TRBV7-6 with TRBJ2-6; 8 bases align to TRBD1. Germline lookup yields CDR1 SGHVS and CDR2 FNYEAQ. This CDR3 has 16 residues. The V segment lost 3 bases and the J segment 3 bases; nucleotides outside the gene matches: 4. The CDR3 here is CASSLDRADGANVLTF. CDR3 nucleotide sequence: TGTGCCAGCAGCTTGGACAGGGCGGATGGGGCCAACGTCCTGACTTTC.

This clonotype appeared a few times. This chain uses TRBV27 with TRBJ2-7, with D perhaps being TRBD1 or TRBD2 (6 bases each). V was pared by 4 bases and J by 5 bases, with 12 bases between. This CDR3 is 13 amino acids long. Germline V gene sequence: CDR1 MNHEY, CDR2 SMNVEV (reference sequence). CDR3 coding DNA: TGTGCCAGCAGTTCGTGGGGGGCCGACGAGCAGTACTTC. Translation gives CASSSWGADEQYF.

At least ten counts were recorded for this clonotype. This rearrangement joins TRBV11-3 to TRBJ2-7, with 10 bases lining up with TRBD2. The junction had 10 bases not matched to a gene; V was cut back by 2 bases and J by 0 bases. CDR3 length: 18 amino acids. Germline CDR1 is SGHNT and CDR2 is YENEEA. Written as DNA, the CDR3 is TGTGCCAGCAGCTTATCTTGGGCTAGCGGGGGAAACTCCTACGAGCAGTACTTC. Its protein product is CASSLSWASGGNSYEQYF.

This clonotype came up a few times. This sequence joins TRBV7-9 and TRBJ2-7; D gene ambiguous. CDR1 SEHNR and CDR2 FQNEAQ come from the germline V gene (reference sequence). The CDR3 is 12 residues long. Between the trimmed V and J ends, which lost 6 bases and 3 bases, there was a span of 9 bases. In nucleotides, the CDR3 is TGTGCCAGCAGTTCCGACAACTACGAGCAGTACTTC. Its translation is CASSSDNYEQYF.

This clonotype has a handful of counts. The chain is built from TRBV4-1 and TRBJ2-7; no clear D gene. Per germline, CDR1 MGHRA and CDR2 YSYEKL. Trimming took off 0 bases at V and 4 bases at J, with 4 bases between the two ends. CDR3 size: 12 residues. The CDR3 is CASSQDSYEQYF. CDR3 bases: TGCGCCAGCAGCCAAGATAGTTACGAGCAGTACTTC.

This chain links TRBV6-2 or TRBV6-3 with TRBJ2-7; 9 positions match TRBD1. The CDR3 extends over 14 amino acids. J gave up 2 bases and V 7 bases, and 6 bases lay outside the gene matches. Germline CDR1 and CDR2: MNHEY and SVGEGT. The CDR3 region is CASTDRGATYEQYF. CDR3 DNA sequence: TGTGCCAGCACCGACAGGGGGGCTACCTACGAGCAGTACTTC.

This clonotype has just a few counts. The rearrangement uses TRBV27 and TRBJ2-7; 12 bases are shared with TRBD2. V lost 7 bases to trimming and J lost 3 bases; unmatched junction nucleotides: 4. This CDR3 is 14 amino acids long. Germline lookup yields CDR1 MNHEY and CDR2 SMNVEV (reference sequence). The CDR3 region is CASTRTSGDYEQYF. The CDR3 nucleotides are TGTGCCAGCACCCGGACTAGCGGGGACTACGAGCAGTACTTC.

This clonotype occurred a few times. The chain carries TRBV19 and TRBJ1-2; 7 bases agree with TRBD1. The germline V gene encodes CDR1 LNHDA and CDR2 SQIVND (reference sequence). The trim removed 4 bases at V and 0 bases at J, leaving 11 bases unmatched. The CDR3 has 17 amino acids. CDR3 loop: CASSKESQGPTNYGYTF. The CDR3, as DNA: TGTGCCAGTAGTAAAGAGTCACAGGGGCCAACTAACTATGGCTACACCTTC.

This clonotype has a count of ten or more. CDR3 residues: CASSFPRGVDPNPADTQYF. In DNA form, the CDR3 reads TGTGCCAGCAGCTTTCCGCGAGGGGTGGACCCCAATCCCGCAGATACGCAGTATTTT. The chain carries TRBV11-2 and TRBJ2-3; D may be TRBD1 or TRBD2 (5 bases each). Per the germline V gene, CDR1 is SGHAT and CDR2 is FQNNGV. V dropped 3 bases and J dropped 4 bases, with 26 bases sitting between them. The CDR3 contains 19 residues. The full variable domain, in which reference TRBV11-2 and TRBJ2-3 provide the parts outside the CDR3, is EAGVAQSPRYKIIEKRQSVAFWCNPISGHATLYWYQQILGQGPKLLIQFQNNGVVDDSQLPKDRFSAERLKGVDSTLKIQPAKLEDSAVYLCASSFPRGVDPNPADTQYFGPGTRLTVL.

The chain is built from TRBV6-5 and TRBJ1-2, with 7 bases matching TRBD1. The length of the CDR3 is 15 residues. Germline V gene sequence: CDR1 MNHEY, CDR2 SVGAGI. J lost 3 bases, V lost 6 bases, and 10 bases had no gene match. Written as DNA, the CDR3 is TGTGCCAGCAGCCCCGTCAAACAGGGGTACTATGGCTACACCTTC. This encodes CASSPVKQGYYGYTF.

This clonotype was observed many times. The CDR3 reads CASRKGRGNTGELFF. Written as DNA, the CDR3 is TGTGCCAGCAGAAAAGGGCGCGGGAACACCGGGGAGCTGTTTTTT. The rearrangement joins TRBV7-8 to TRBJ2-2; no firm D call. This CDR3 spans 15 amino acids. Germline-derived CDR1 and CDR2 are SGHVS and FQNEAQ. V shed 6 bases and J shed 1 base, with 12 bases lying between them.

The chain joins TRBV6-5 to TRBJ2-1; 7 bases are a match to TRBD1. Germline CDR1 reads MNHEY; CDR2 reads SVGAGI. The CDR3 length is 14 residues. V shed 6 bases and J 2 bases; nucleotides not matched to a gene: 4. The CDR3 here is CASRLQGAYNEQFF. CDR3 nucleotide sequence: TGTGCCAGCAGACTCCAGGGGGCCTACAATGAGCAGTTCTTC.

This clonotype appeared a few times. The chain joins TRBV2 to TRBJ1-1; D is unresolved. The CDR3 is 11 amino acids. Germline-derived CDR1 and CDR2 are SNHLY and FYNNEI. V was clipped by 7 bases and J by 3 bases, with 6 bases between them. The CDR3 DNA is TGTGCCAGCAACTTACACACTGAAGCTTTCTTT. Translated, it gives CASNLHTEAFF.

This clonotype was picked up many times. V gene TRBV10-2 combines with J gene TRBJ2-7; 7 bases are a match to TRBD2. The CDR3 has 15 residues. Germline V gives CDR1 WSHSY, CDR2 SAAADI. Trimming took 0 bases from V and 2 from J; bases not matched to a gene: 4. This CDR3 is CASSESISGTYEQYF. The CDR3 DNA sequence: TGCGCCAGCAGTGAGTCTATAAGCGGGACCTACGAGCAGTACTTC.

The chain joins TRBV9 to TRBJ2-5; 7 nucleotides align to TRBD1. The junction had 3 bases not matched to a gene; V was cut back by 3 bases and J by 4 bases. CDR1 is SGDLS and CDR2 is YYNGEE in the germline V gene. The CDR3 has 13 residues. As DNA, the CDR3 is TGTGCCAGCAGCGCAGGGGGTGTAGAGACCCAGTACTTC. It is translated as CASSAGGVETQYF.

This chain uses TRBV10-2 with TRBJ2-7; 7 bases align to TRBD2. Unmatched junction bases numbered 3, after V lost 6 bases and J lost 1 base. Germline V CDR1 and CDR2: WSHSY, SAAADI. This CDR3 is 13 amino acids long. The CDR3 DNA follows: TGCGCCAGCAGGCCAGCGGGATCCTACGAGCAGTACTTC. This gives the protein CASRPAGSYEQYF.

This clonotype has a handful of counts. V and J are TRBV20-1 and TRBJ1-5; no definite D call. The length of the CDR3 is 14 residues. The V end lost 1 base, the J end lost 0 bases, and 7 bases lay between the germline ends. Germline V gene sequence: CDR1 DFQATT, CDR2 SNEGSKA (reference sequence). In nucleotides, the CDR3 is TGCAGTGCTAGAGTTTGGGATAGCAATCAGCCCCAGCATTTT. This translates into CSARVWDSNQPQHF.

This rearrangement joins TRBV20-1 to TRBJ2-4, with TRBD1 matching over 8 bases. This CDR3 region has 15 residues. CDR1 and CDR2 (germline): DFQATT, SNEGSKA (reference sequence). The ends lost 0 bases at V and 5 bases at J; junction bases unmatched: 6. DNA for the CDR3: TGCAGTGCTAGAGATCTGACAGGGGTCGAAAACATTCAGTACTTC. It is translated as CSARDLTGVENIQYF.

This clonotype has only one observation. V usage is TRBV28 and J usage is TRBJ1-1; a weak D match, TRBD1 (6 bases). Germline values: CDR1 MDHEN, CDR2 SYDVKM. CDR3 length: 14 residues. Trimming took off 8 bases at V and 1 base at J, with 14 bases between the two ends. The CDR3 DNA reads TGTGCCAGCCCAGGGGCAGGGCGGAACACTGAAGCTTTCTTT. Protein: CASPGAGRNTEAFF. Full variable domain (rest looked up from reference TRBV28 and TRBJ1-1): DVKVTQSSRYLVKRTGEKVFLECVQDMDHENMFWYRQDPGLGLRLIYFSYDVKMKEKGDIPEGYSVSREKKERFSLILESASTNQTSMYLCASPGAGRNTEAFFGQGTRLTVV.

This clonotype was counted at least ten times. Here the CDR3 reads CASSSGTGYGIQYF. The CDR3 DNA sequence: TGTGCCAGCAGCTCCGGGACAGGGTACGGCATTCAGTACTTC. The chain couples TRBV7-6 to TRBJ2-4; 9 positions match TRBD1. This CDR3 is 14 amino acids long. In germline, CDR1 is SGHVS, CDR2 FNYEAQ. V dropped 4 bases and J dropped 9; count of bases not matched to a gene: 7.

This clonotype was observed a handful of times. The chain has TRBV6-6 and TRBJ2-7; 10 bases agree with TRBD2. Germline assignment: CDR1 MNHNY and CDR2 SVGAGI (reference sequence). V lost 6 bases and J lost 2; bases outside the gene matches: 7. The CDR3 covers 15 residues. CDR3 sequence: CASSHVAGGPYEQYF. In DNA form, the CDR3 reads TGTGCCAGCAGCCACGTAGCGGGGGGACCCTACGAGCAGTACTTC.

This clonotype was counted ten times or more. The chain employs TRBV5-1 and TRBJ1-2; no firm D call. Germline lookup yields CDR1 SGHRS and CDR2 YFSETQ. The length of the CDR3 is 17 residues. V lost 0 bases, J lost 0 bases, and 15 bases lay in between. The chain's CDR3 is CASSLEPSGEPNYGYTF. The CDR3 bases are TGCGCCAGCAGCTTGGAGCCTTCGGGAGAACCTAACTATGGCTACACCTTC.

The V and J genes are TRBV7-9 and TRBJ1-2; 8 bases line up with TRBD1. This CDR3 has 16 amino acids. Looked up from germline, CDR1 is SEHNR and CDR2 is FQNEAQ (reference sequence). V shed 1 base, J shed 5 bases, and the junction held 9 bases outside the gene matches. The CDR3 coding sequence is TGTGCCAGCAGCTTAGACGGGACAGGAGGGGGGTATGGCTACACCTTC. Its translation is CASSLDGTGGGYGYTF.

The CDR3 spells CAIQKALGDRRHNEQFF. The CDR3 nucleotides are TGTGCCATCCAGAAAGCCCTAGGGGACAGAAGACACAATGAGCAGTTCTTC. The chain couples TRBV6-1 to TRBJ2-1, with TRBD1 identical over 7 bases. Per germline, CDR1 MNHNS and CDR2 SASEGT. The junction had 20 bases not matched to a gene; V was cut back by 10 bases and J by 5 bases. CDR3 length: 17 amino acids.

The V and J genes are TRBV5-4 and TRBJ1-1; a weak D match, TRBD1 (6 bases). Germline values: CDR1 SGHNT, CDR2 YYREEE (reference sequence). Deletions cut 6 bases from V and 3 bases from J, with 12 bases between. The length of the CDR3 is 13 residues. The CDR3 sequence is CASIGGADTEAFF. In nucleotides, the CDR3 is TGTGCCAGCATCGGGGGCGCGGACACTGAAGCTTTCTTT.